This record covers a single TCR beta chain. Per the germline V gene, CDR1 is GTSNPN and CDR2 is SVGIG (reference sequence). Deletions cut 1 base from V and 4 bases from J, with 12 bases between. The CDR3 covers 14 residues. The data belong to a study of OX40 agonist ivuxolimab in advanced cancers. Across the whole study: Ivuxolimab, an antibody acting as an agonist of OX40 (CD134), was used to treat patients. Patients treated during dose escalation were battling hepatocellular carcinoma, melanoma, renal cell or head and neck cancer.

Sequencing used immunoSEQ multiplex PCR; TCRdb keeps in-frame clones, though not all of them. The sample consists of about 20,000 clones, 70% to 80% of them appearing once. This sequence originates from an adult with an advanced solid tumor such as melanoma, head and neck, liver or kidney cancer. The chain is built from TRBV30 and TRBJ2-3, with D possibly matching TRBD1 (5 bases). This sample comprised CD4+ or CD8+ T cells sorted from blood, obtained in a trial of the OX40 agonist ivuxolimab. The CDR3 region has the DNA TGTGCCTGGAGTGGTTGGGCAGGGCCAGATACGCAGTATTTT. Its protein product is CAWSGWAGPDTQYF.